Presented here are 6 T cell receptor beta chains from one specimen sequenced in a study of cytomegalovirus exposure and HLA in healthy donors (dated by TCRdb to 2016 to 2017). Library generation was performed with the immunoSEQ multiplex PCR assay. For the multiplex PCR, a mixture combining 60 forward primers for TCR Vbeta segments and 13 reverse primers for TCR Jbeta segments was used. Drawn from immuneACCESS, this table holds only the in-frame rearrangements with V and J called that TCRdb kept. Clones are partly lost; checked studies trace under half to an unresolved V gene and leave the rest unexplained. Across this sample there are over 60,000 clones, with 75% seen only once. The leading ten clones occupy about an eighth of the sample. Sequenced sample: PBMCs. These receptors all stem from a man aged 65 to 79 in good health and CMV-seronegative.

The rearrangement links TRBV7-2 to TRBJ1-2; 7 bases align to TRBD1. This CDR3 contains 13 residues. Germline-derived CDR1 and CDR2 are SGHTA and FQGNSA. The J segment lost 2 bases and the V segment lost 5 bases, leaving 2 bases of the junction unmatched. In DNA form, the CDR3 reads TGTGCCAGCAGCGTACAGGGGAACTATGGCTACACCTTC. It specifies CASSVQGNYGYTF.

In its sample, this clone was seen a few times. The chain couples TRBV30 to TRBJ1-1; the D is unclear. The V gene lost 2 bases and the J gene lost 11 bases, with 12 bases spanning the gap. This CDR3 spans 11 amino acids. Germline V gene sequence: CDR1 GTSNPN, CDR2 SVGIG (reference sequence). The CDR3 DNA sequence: TGTGCCTGGAGTCCCAACCGGGTGGCTTTCTTT. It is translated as CAWSPNRVAFF.

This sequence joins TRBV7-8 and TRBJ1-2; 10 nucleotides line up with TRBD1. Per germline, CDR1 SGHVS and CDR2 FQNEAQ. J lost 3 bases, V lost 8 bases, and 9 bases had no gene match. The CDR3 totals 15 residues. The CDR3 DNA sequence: TGTGCCAGCGCGGGGGACAGGGGTCGAGACTATGGCTACACCTTC. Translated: CASAGDRGRDYGYTF. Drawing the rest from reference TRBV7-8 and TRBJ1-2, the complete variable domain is GAGVSQSPRYKVAKRGQDVALRCDPISGHVSLFWYQQALGQGPEFLTYFQNEAQLDKSGLPSDRFFAERPEGSVSTLKIQRTQQEDSAVYLCASAGDRGRDYGYTFGSGTRLTVV.

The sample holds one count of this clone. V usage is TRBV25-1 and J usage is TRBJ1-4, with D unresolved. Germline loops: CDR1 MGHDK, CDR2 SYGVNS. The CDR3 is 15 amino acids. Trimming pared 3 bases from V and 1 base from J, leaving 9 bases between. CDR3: CASSDPRGTNEKLFF. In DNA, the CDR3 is TGTGCCAGCAGTGACCCCCGGGGAACTAATGAAAAACTGTTTTTT.

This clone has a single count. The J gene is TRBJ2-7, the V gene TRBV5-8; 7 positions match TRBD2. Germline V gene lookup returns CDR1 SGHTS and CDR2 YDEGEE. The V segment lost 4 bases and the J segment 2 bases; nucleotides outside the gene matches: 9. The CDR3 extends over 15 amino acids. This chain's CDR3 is CASSLGLREPYEQYF. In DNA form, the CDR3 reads TGTGCCAGCAGCCTGGGACTAAGAGAACCCTACGAGCAGTACTTC.

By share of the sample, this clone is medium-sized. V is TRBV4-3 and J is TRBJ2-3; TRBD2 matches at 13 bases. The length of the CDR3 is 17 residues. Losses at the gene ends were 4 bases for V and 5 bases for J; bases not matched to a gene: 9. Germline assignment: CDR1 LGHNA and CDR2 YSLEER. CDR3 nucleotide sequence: TGCGCCAGCAGCCCGGGGCCTACTAGCGGGAGGGTAGATACGCAGTATTTT. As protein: CASSPGPTSGRVDTQYF.